The 29 T cell receptor beta chains below were found in one sample sequenced in a study of cytomegalovirus exposure and HLA in healthy donors. PCR involved 60 Vbeta and 13 Jbeta primers. The protocol was immunoSEQ multiplex PCR, while the TCRdb copy is restricted to in-frame clones and leaves out a portion. The table has 150,000 to 200,000 clones, 80% to 85% seen once. Sequencing was carried out using PBMCs. The receptors here all came from a woman between 18 and 29 years old in good health and CMV-seropositive.

The chain is built from TRBV6-5 and TRBJ1-1, with 10 bases fitting TRBD1. The CDR3 length is 14 residues. CDR1 is MNHEY and CDR2 is SVGAGI in the germline V gene. The J segment lost 1 base and the V segment lost 6 bases, leaving 2 bases of the junction unmatched. The CDR3 loop is CASSRDRGNTEAFF. CDR3 DNA sequence: TGTGCCAGCAGCCGGGACAGGGGGAACACTGAAGCTTTCTTT.

The chain employs TRBV15 and TRBJ1-3, with D perhaps TRBD1 (5 bases). The CDR3 spans 15 residues. Between the trimmed V and J ends, which lost 0 bases and 2 bases, there was a span of 8 bases. CDR1 LNHNV and CDR2 YYDKDF come from the germline V gene (reference sequence). The CDR3 region has the DNA TGTGCCACCAGCAGAGAGGAGACAGCTGGAAACACCATATATTTT. It translates to CATSREETAGNTIYF.

The J gene is TRBJ2-3, the V gene TRBV7-9; TRBD2 agrees at 7 bases. Germline V CDR1 and CDR2: SEHNR, FQNEAQ (reference sequence). The CDR3 contains 15 residues. The junction had 6 bases not matched to a gene; V was cut back by 6 bases and J by 0 bases. The CDR3 protein is CASRLAGVSTDTQYF. DNA for the CDR3: TGTGCCAGCAGGTTGGCGGGGGTTAGCACAGATACGCAGTATTTT.

This clone was counted once. The rearrangement links TRBV5-1 to TRBJ2-1; perhaps TRBD2 as D (5 bases). The CDR3 runs 13 residues. Trimming took 5 bases from V and 8 from J, leaving 14 bases between them. The V gene's germline CDR1 is SGHRS and CDR2 YFSETQ. CDR3 residues: CASRITGGDEQFF. The CDR3 DNA follows: TGCGCCAGCAGGATCACTGGAGGTGATGAGCAGTTCTTC.

Of note for this clone: The junction differs from germline at one of its ends, possibly a read error. This sequence joins TRBV7-6 and TRBJ2-1, with 8 nucleotides matching TRBD1. Germline lookup yields CDR1 SGHVS and CDR2 FNYEAQ. This CDR3 has 15 residues. The CDR3 region has the DNA TGTGCCAGCAGCTTGACAGGGGCTGCCTACGATGAGCAGTTCTTC. Protein: CASSLTGAAYDEQFF.

The chain combines TRBV19 with TRBJ2-3, with 8 bases fitting TRBD2. This CDR3 contains 16 residues. Germline V gene lookup returns CDR1 LNHDA and CDR2 SQIVND (reference sequence). With 2 bases clipped from V and 8 bases from J, the junction kept 12 bases outside the gene matches. CDR3 DNA sequence: TGTGCCAGTAGTATACAATCTCGGGGGGGCCAAGGTACGCAGTATTTT. As protein: CASSIQSRGGQGTQYF. Full variable domain (rest looked up from reference TRBV19 and TRBJ2-3): DGGITQSPKYLFRKEGQNVTLSCEQNLNHDAMYWYRQDPGQGLRLIYYSQIVNDFQKGDIAEGYSVSREKKESFPLTVTSAQKNPTAFYLCASSIQSRGGQGTQYFGPGTRLTVL.

V gene TRBV6-5 combines with J gene TRBJ1-2; no clear D. The germline V and J ends were trimmed by 6 bases and 7 bases, with 21 bases remaining between them. The CDR3 sequence is 15 residues long. Germline-derived CDR1 and CDR2 are MNHEY and SVGAGI. CDR3 bases: TGTGCCAGCAGCTCAGTTACAGCCCAATCTCGTGGCTACACCTTC. Translating gives CASSSVTAQSRGYTF.

The chain is built from TRBV5-1 and TRBJ2-1; D gene unclear. Trimming shortened V by 0 bases and J by 8 bases, and 9 bases separated the two germline ends. Germline-derived CDR1 and CDR2 are SGHRS and YFSETQ. The CDR3 covers 13 residues. CDR3 in DNA: TGCGCCAGCAGCTTGGCCCGGTCGTATGAGCAGTTCTTC. This gives the protein CASSLARSYEQFF. The variable domain in full, completed from reference TRBV5-1 and TRBJ2-1, reads KAGVTQTPRYLIKTRGQQVTLSCSPISGHRSVSWYQQTPGQGLQFLFEYFSETQRNKGNFPGRFSGRQFSNSRSEMNVSTLELGDSALYLCASSLARSYEQFFGPGTRLTVL.

This chain connects TRBV7-2 to TRBJ1-2, with D unclear. CDR1 and CDR2 from the germline V gene are SGHTA and FQGNSA. This CDR3 spans 12 amino acids. Trimming removed 4 bases from V and 0 bases from J, with 3 bases in between. In DNA form, the CDR3 reads TGTGCCAGCAGCTCAACTAACTATGGCTACACCTTC. It encodes CASSSTNYGYTF.

This clone was seen just once. The rearrangement joins TRBV4-1 to TRBJ1-4, with D possibly matching TRBD1 (6 bases). CDR1 and CDR2 (germline): MGHRA, YSYEKL. Trimming stripped 4 bases from V and 3 bases from J, with 12 bases between. The CDR3 consists of 15 residues. The CDR3 DNA reads as TGCGCCAGCAGCCTTAGCGGGACATCTAATGAAAAACTGTTTTTT. It yields the protein CASSLSGTSNEKLFF.

CDR3 sequence: CASSPTSGGSRNEQFF. The CDR3 coding sequence is TGTGCCAGCAGCCCGACTAGCGGGGGGTCTAGGAATGAGCAGTTCTTC. The chain couples TRBV7-9 to TRBJ2-1; 13 nucleotides align to TRBD2. The CDR3 is made up of 16 amino acids. Per germline, CDR1 SEHNR and CDR2 FQNEAQ (reference sequence). Losses at the gene ends were 5 bases for V and 7 bases for J; bases not matched to a gene: 8.

The chain links TRBV2 to TRBJ2-2, with TRBD2 matching 11 bases. V dropped 1 base and J dropped 4; count of bases not matched to a gene: 2. The CDR3 extends over 16 amino acids. The V gene's germline CDR1 is SNHLY and CDR2 FYNNEI. As DNA, the CDR3 is TGTGCCAGCAGTGAAGTTAGCGGGGGGGTCACCGGGGAGCTGTTTTTT. It is translated as CASSEVSGGVTGELFF.

The V and J genes are TRBV6-5 and TRBJ2-7; possibly TRBD1 for D (6 bases). CDR1 is MNHEY and CDR2 is SVGAGI in the germline V gene. V was trimmed by 6 bases and J by 3 bases, leaving 9 bases between them. The CDR3 is made up of 12 amino acids. CDR3 region: CASRDRYYEQYF. The CDR3 DNA reads as TGTGCCAGCAGGGACAGATACTACGAGCAGTACTTC.

This clone was picked up one time. The chain employs TRBV11-2 and TRBJ2-3, with TRBD2 matching over 13 bases. CDR3 length: 17 residues. Germline trimming cut 7 bases from V and 0 bases from J; bases unmatched to any gene: 7. Per germline, CDR1 SGHAT and CDR2 FQNNGV. The CDR3 reads CASTRLAGGLSTDTQYF. Here the CDR3 DNA reads TGTGCCAGCACCAGACTAGCGGGGGGATTGAGCACAGATACGCAGTATTTT. Variable domain in full (rest from reference TRBV11-2 and TRBJ2-3): EAGVAQSPRYKIIEKRQSVAFWCNPISGHATLYWYQQILGQGPKLLIQFQNNGVVDDSQLPKDRFSAERLKGVDSTLKIQPAKLEDSAVYLCASTRLAGGLSTDTQYFGPGTRLTVL.

V is TRBV29-1 and J is TRBJ1-1; TRBD1 matches 9 bases. The CDR3 length is 13 residues. Per germline, CDR1 SQVTM and CDR2 ANQGSEA. Unmatched junction bases numbered 7, after V lost 6 bases and J lost 5 bases. For the CDR3, the DNA is TGCAGCGTAGCAGGACAGGGGAGGACTGAAGCTTTCTTT. This translates into CSVAGQGRTEAFF. The entire variable domain, with the rest obtained from reference TRBV29-1 and TRBJ1-1, is as follows: SAVISQKPSRDICQRGTSLTIQCQVDSQVTMMFWYRQQPGQSLTLIATANQGSEATYESGFVIDKFPISRPNLTFSTLTVSNMSPEDSSIYLCSVAGQGRTEAFFGQGTRLTVV.

The chain is built from TRBV11-2 and TRBJ1-4, with TRBD1 as a possible D gene (5 bases). Trimming took off 5 bases at V and 10 bases at J, with 20 bases between the two ends. Germline V gives CDR1 SGHAT, CDR2 FQNNGV. The CDR3 consists of 15 residues. This CDR3 is CASSPSWGSGGKLFF. The DNA of the CDR3 is TGTGCCAGCAGCCCGTCATGGGGCTCTGGCGGAAAACTGTTTTTT.

This chain links TRBV7-9 with TRBJ2-7; 8 positions match TRBD1. Germline-derived CDR1 and CDR2 are SEHNR and FQNEAQ (reference sequence). CDR3 length: 16 amino acids. V was clipped by 6 bases and J by 4 bases; unmatched bases: 14. The CDR3 nucleotides are TGTGCCAGCAGATTCACAGGGGGACCGGATCTGTACGAGCAGTACTTC. Amino acid sequence: CASRFTGGPDLYEQYF.

The gene calls are TRBV6-5 and TRBJ1-2, with 7 positions matching TRBD1. Germline V gives CDR1 MNHEY, CDR2 SVGAGI. The CDR3 is made up of 15 amino acids. After removal of 5 bases from V and 3 bases from J, the junction contained 9 bases not matched to a gene. The CDR3 region is CASSTRTGGYYGYTF. CDR3 in DNA: TGTGCCAGCAGTACGAGGACAGGAGGGTACTATGGCTACACCTTC.

This clone has only a few counts. The V and J genes are TRBV4-3 and TRBJ2-3; the match to TRBD2 covers 9 bases. After removal of 0 bases from V and 6 bases from J, the junction contained 10 bases not matched to a gene. The CDR3 is 17 residues long. Germline V gene data show CDR1 as LGHNA and CDR2 as YSLEER. CDR3 coding DNA: TGCGCCAGCAGCCAAGATTCTCCTAGCGGGACACTGGATACGCAGTATTTT. Encoded protein: CASSQDSPSGTLDTQYF.

This chain links TRBV7-9 with TRBJ1-2, with 8 bases lining up with TRBD1. The trim removed 6 bases at V and 2 bases at J, leaving 17 bases unmatched. CDR1 and CDR2 from the germline V gene are SEHNR and FQNEAQ (reference sequence). The CDR3 length is 18 residues. CDR3 bases: TGTGCCAGCAGGTTTTGGGCGGGGACAGGCCTCACGAACTATGGCTACACCTTC. This encodes CASRFWAGTGLTNYGYTF. Full variable domain (remainder filled in from reference TRBV7-9 and TRBJ1-2): DTGVSQNPRHKITKRGQNVTFRCDPISEHNRLYWYRQTLGQGPEFLTYFQNEAQLEKSRLLSDRFSAERPKGSFSTLEIQRTEQGDSAMYLCASRFWAGTGLTNYGYTFGSGTRLTVV.

This rearrangement joins TRBV6-6 to TRBJ1-6; 9 bases are a match to TRBD1. The CDR3 contains 16 residues. CDR1 MNHNY and CDR2 SVGAGI come from the germline V gene (reference sequence). Trimming removed 0 bases from V and 6 bases from J; junction bases left unmatched: 3. Here the CDR3 DNA reads TGTGCCAGCAGTTACTCGGGGGGACAGGGTAATTCACCCCTCCACTTT. This encodes CASSYSGGQGNSPLHF.

This CDR3 reads CASSPLTSTDTQYF. CDR3 coding DNA: TGTGCCAGCAGCCCTCTAACTAGCACAGATACGCAGTATTTT. This chain connects TRBV9 to TRBJ2-3; no definite D call. V lost 4 bases to trimming and J lost 0 bases, with 9 bases between them. The CDR3 consists of 14 residues. Germline-derived CDR1 and CDR2 are SGDLS and YYNGEE.

The CDR3 loop is CASSSTTGTGNYNEQFF. The CDR3 bases are TGTGCCAGCAGTTCCACCACCGGGACAGGAAACTACAATGAGCAGTTCTTC. The chain has TRBV28 and TRBJ2-1; TRBD1 agrees at 8 bases. The CDR3 extends over 17 amino acids. Trimming removed 4 bases from V and 3 bases from J; junction bases left unmatched: 11. Germline CDR1 is MDHEN and CDR2 is SYDVKM.

V usage is TRBV9 and J usage is TRBJ2-6, with 8 positions matching TRBD2. Germline trimming cut 3 bases from V and 0 bases from J; bases unmatched to any gene: 8. CDR1 is SGDLS, CDR2 YYNGEE, per germline. This CDR3 has 18 residues. The CDR3 DNA sequence: TGTGCCAGCAGCGAGAATGTAGCGGGGTCCTCTGGGGCCAACGTCCTGACTTTC. Residues: CASSENVAGSSGANVLTF.

The V and J genes are TRBV29-1 and TRBJ1-2; the D gene is possibly TRBD1 (6 bases). Germline-derived CDR1 and CDR2 are SQVTM and ANQGSEA. CDR3 size: 14 residues. Trimming took off 1 base at V and 2 bases at J, with 11 bases between the two ends. In DNA, the CDR3 is TGCAGCGTTGAAGGCAGGGGTAGGAACTATGGCTACACCTTC. As protein: CSVEGRGRNYGYTF.

This clone has a handful of counts. This chain joins TRBV5-6 and TRBJ1-5; D is unresolved. The CDR3 covers 16 residues. V gave up 3 bases and J gave up 1 base, with 14 bases separating them. Germline CDR1 SGHDT, CDR2 YYEEEE. The CDR3 nucleotides read TGTGCCAGCAGCTCGGGTTACGGGGTGAGCAATCAGCCCCAGCATTTT. Residues: CASSSGYGVSNQPQHF.

In its sample, this clone was seen a few times. The V and J genes are TRBV2 and TRBJ2-7, with 9 bases fitting TRBD1. Losses at the gene ends were 10 bases for V and 1 base for J; bases not matched to a gene: 2. The CDR3 length is 12 residues. CDR1 is SNHLY, CDR2 FYNNEI, per germline. Here the CDR3 reads CATTGGSYEQYF. CDR3 nucleotides: TGTGCCACGACAGGGGGTTCCTACGAGCAGTACTTC.

The chain combines TRBV6-1 with TRBJ2-7; D gene unclear. The CDR3 loop spans 13 amino acids. Germline lookup yields CDR1 MNHNS and CDR2 SASEGT. Trimming shortened V by 5 bases and J by 3 bases, and 11 bases separated the two germline ends. CDR3 residues: CASSSGIDYEQYF. As DNA, the CDR3 is TGTGCCAGCAGTTCAGGCATCGACTACGAGCAGTACTTC.

The chain uses TRBV6-5 and TRBJ2-5; 9 nucleotides line up with TRBD2. The V gene's germline CDR1 is MNHEY and CDR2 SVGAGI. This CDR3 spans 15 amino acids. With 7 bases clipped from V and 4 bases from J, the junction kept 10 bases outside the gene matches. CDR3 DNA sequence: TGTGCCAGCACCAGGGCGGGACTAGCCGGAGAGACCCAGTACTTC. It specifies CASTRAGLAGETQYF.